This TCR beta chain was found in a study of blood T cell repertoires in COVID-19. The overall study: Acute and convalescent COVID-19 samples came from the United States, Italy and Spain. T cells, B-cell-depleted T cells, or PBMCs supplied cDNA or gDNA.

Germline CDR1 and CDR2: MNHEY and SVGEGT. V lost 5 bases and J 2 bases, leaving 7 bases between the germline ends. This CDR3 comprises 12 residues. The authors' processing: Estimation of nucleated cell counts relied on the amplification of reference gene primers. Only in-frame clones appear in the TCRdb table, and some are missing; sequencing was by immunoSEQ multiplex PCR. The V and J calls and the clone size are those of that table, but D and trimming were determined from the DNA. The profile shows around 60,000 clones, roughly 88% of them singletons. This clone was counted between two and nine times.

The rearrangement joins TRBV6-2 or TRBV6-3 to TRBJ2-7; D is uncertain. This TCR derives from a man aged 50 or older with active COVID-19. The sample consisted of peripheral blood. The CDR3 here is CASSENTYEQYF. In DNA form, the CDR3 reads TGTGCCAGCAGTGAGAATACCTACGAGCAGTACTTC.